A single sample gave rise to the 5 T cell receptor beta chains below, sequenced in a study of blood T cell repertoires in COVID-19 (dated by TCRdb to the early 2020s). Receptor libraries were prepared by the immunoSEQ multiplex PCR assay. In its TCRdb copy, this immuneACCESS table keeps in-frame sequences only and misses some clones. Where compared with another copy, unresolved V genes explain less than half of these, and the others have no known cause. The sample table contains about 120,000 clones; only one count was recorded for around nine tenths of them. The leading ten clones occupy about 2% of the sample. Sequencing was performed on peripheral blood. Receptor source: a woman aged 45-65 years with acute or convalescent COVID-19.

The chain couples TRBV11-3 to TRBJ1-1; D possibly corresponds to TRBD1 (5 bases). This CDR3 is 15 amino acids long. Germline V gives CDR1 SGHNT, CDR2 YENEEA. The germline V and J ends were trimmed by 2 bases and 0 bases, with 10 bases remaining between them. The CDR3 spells CASSLRVQVNTEAFF. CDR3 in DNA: TGTGCCAGCAGCTTAAGAGTACAGGTGAACACTGAAGCTTTCTTT.

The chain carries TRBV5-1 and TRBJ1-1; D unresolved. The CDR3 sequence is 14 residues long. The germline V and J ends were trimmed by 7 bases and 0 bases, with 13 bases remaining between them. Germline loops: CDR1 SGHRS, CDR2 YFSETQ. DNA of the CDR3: TGCGCCAGCTCGGCAGAGGGAGTGAACACTGAAGCTTTCTTT. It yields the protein CASSAEGVNTEAFF.

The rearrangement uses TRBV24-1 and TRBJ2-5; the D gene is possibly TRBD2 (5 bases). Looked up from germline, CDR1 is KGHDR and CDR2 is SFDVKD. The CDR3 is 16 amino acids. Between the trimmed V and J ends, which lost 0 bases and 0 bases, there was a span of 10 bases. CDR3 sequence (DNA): TGTGCCACCAGTGATTTGCAGCCGGGGTACCAAGAGACCCAGTACTTC. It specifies CATSDLQPGYQETQYF.

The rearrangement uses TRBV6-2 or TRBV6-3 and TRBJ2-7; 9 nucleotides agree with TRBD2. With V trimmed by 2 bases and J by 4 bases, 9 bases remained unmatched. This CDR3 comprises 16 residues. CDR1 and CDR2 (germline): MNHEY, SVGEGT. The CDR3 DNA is TGTGCCAGCAGTTACCCCTTAGCGGGAGCTGGATACGAGCAGTACTTC. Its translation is CASSYPLAGAGYEQYF.

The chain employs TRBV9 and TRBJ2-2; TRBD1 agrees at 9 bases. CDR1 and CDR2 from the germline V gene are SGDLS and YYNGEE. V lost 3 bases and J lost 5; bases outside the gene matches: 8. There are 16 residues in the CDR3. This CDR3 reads CASSAQGAGGTGELFF. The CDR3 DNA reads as TGTGCCAGCAGCGCACAGGGGGCAGGGGGGACCGGGGAGCTGTTTTTT.